This TCR beta chain originates from a study of blood T cell repertoires in COVID-19. Looking at the study overall: Collection of acute and convalescent COVID-19 samples took place in the United States, Italy and Spain. The analysed material was cDNA or gDNA that came from T cells, B-cell-depleted T cells, or PBMCs.

Per the study methods: Nucleated cell counts were estimated from reference gene primer amplification. The data were produced by immunoSEQ multiplex PCR, yet TCRdb's version contains in-frame clones alone and is incomplete. The DNA gave D and trimming, while V, J and clone size come from that table. The repertoire consists of 140,000 to 150,000 clones, with about three quarters occurring once and the leading ten covering 1.9%. The germline V gene encodes CDR1 KGHSH and CDR2 LQKENI. The CDR3 has 13 residues. V trimming: 3 bases; J trimming: 12 bases; junction bases outside the gene matches: 5. This TCR was recovered from a woman aged 55-69 years with acute or convalescent COVID-19. The J gene is TRBJ1-1, the V gene TRBV18; TRBD1 matches at 12 bases. Sequences were obtained from peripheral blood. As DNA, the CDR3 is TGTGCCAGCTCACCGGGGACAGGGGGCGCGTCTTTCTTT. Its protein is CASSPGTGGASFF. The full variable domain, rest sourced from reference TRBV18 and TRBJ1-1, is NAGVMQNPRHLVRRRGQEARLRCSPMKGHSHVYWYRQLPEEGLKFMVYLQKENIIDESGMPKERFSAEFPKEGPSILRIQQVVRGDSAAYFCASSPGTGGASFFGQGTRLTVV.